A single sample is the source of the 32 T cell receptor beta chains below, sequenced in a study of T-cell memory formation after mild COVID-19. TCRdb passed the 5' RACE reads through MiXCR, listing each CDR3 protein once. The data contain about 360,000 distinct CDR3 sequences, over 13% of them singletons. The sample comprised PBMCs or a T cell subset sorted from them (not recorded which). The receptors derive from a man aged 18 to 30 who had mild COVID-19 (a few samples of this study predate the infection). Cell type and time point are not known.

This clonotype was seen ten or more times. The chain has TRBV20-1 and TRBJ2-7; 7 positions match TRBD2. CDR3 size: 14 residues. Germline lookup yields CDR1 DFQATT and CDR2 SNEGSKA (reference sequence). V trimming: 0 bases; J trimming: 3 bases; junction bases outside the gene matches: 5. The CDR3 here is CSARDRGGGYEQYF. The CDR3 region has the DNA TGCAGTGCTAGAGATCGTGGGGGGGGCTACGAGCAGTACTTC.

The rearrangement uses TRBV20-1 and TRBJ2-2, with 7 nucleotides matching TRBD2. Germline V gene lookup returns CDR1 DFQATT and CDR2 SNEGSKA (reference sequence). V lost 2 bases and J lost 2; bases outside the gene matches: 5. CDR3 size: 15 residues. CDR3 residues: CSARRSGANTGELFF. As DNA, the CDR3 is TGCAGTGCTAGAAGGAGCGGGGCCAACACCGGGGAGCTGTTTTTT.

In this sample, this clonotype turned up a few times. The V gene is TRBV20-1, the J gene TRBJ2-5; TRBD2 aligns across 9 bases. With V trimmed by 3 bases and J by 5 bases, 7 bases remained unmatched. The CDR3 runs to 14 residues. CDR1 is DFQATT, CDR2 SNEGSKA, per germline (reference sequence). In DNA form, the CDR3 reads TGCAGTGCTAGGCGGGGGGGCCCGTGGGAGACCCAGTACTTC. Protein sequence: CSARRGGPWETQYF.

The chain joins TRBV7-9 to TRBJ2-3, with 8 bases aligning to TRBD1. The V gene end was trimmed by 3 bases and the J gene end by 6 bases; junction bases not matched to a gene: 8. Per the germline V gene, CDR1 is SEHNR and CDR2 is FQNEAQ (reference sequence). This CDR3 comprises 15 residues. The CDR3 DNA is TGTGCCAGCAGCTTCGGACAGGGAGGTGGGGATACGCAGTATTTT. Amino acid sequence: CASSFGQGGGDTQYF.

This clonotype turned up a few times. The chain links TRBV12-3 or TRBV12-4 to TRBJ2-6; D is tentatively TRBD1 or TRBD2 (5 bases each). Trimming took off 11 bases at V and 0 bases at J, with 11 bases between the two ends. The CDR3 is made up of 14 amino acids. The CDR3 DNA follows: TGTGCCGCAAGGGACCTCTCTGGGGCCAACGTCCTGACTTTC. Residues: CAARDLSGANVLTF.

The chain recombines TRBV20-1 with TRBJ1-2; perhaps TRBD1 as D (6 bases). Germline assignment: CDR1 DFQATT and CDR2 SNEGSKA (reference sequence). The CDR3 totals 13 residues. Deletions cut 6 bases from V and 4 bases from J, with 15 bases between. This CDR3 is CSASEGGGYGYTF. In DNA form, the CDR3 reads TGCAGTGCCAGCGAGGGGGGTGGCTATGGCTACACCTTC.

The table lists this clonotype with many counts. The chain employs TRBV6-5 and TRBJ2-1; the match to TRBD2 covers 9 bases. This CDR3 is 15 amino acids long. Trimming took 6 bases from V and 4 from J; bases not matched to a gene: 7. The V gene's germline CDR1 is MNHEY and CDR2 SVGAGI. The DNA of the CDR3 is TGTGCCAGCAGCCAAGGGCTAGCGGGGTACAATGAGCAGTTCTTC. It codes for CASSQGLAGYNEQFF.

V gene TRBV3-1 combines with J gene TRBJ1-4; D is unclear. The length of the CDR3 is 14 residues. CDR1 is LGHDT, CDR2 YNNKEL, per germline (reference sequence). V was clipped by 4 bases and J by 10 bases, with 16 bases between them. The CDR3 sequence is CASSPPDGVGKLFF. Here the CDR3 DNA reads TGTGCCAGCAGCCCCCCCGACGGGGTAGGAAAACTGTTTTTT.

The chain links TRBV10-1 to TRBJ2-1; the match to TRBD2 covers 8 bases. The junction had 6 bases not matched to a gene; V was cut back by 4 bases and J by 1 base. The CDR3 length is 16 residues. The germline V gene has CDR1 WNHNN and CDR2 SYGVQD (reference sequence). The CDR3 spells CASSGERGFSYNEQFF. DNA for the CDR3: TGCGCCAGCAGTGGGGAGCGGGGGTTTTCCTACAATGAGCAGTTCTTC.

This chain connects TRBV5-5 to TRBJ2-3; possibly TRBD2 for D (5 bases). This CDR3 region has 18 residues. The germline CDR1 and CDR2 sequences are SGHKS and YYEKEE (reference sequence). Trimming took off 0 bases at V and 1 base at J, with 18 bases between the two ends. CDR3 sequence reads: CASSLVFGLAGGTDTQYF. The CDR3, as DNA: TGTGCCAGCAGCTTGGTCTTCGGGCTAGCAGGAGGCACAGATACGCAGTATTTT.

The CDR3 here is CASSLRAGASTDTQYF. CDR3 bases: TGTGCCAGCAGCTTAAGGGCGGGGGCGTCCACAGATACGCAGTATTTT. This chain connects TRBV13 to TRBJ2-3, with a tentative D call TRBD2 (7 bases). The germline V and J ends were trimmed by 2 bases and 2 bases, with 14 bases remaining between them. Germline lookup yields CDR1 PRHDT and CDR2 FYEKMQ (reference sequence). The CDR3 length is 16 residues.

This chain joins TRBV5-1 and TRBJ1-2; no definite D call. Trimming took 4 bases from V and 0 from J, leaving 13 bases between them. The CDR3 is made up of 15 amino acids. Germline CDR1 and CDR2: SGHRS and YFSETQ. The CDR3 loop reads CASSPWREANYGYTF. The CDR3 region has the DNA TGCGCCAGCAGCCCCTGGAGGGAGGCTAACTATGGCTACACCTTC.

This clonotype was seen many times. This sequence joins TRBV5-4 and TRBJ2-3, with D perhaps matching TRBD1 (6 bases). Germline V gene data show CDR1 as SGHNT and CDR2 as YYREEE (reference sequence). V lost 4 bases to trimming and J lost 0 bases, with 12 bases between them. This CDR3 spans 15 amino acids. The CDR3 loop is CASSRDTTSTDTQYF. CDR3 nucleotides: TGTGCCAGCAGCCGGGACACAACTAGCACAGATACGCAGTATTTT.

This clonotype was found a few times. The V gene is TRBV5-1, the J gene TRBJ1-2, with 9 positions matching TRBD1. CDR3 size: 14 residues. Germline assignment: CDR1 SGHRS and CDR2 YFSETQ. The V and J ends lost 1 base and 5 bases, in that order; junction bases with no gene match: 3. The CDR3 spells CASSLPGQGYGYTF. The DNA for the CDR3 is TGCGCCAGCAGCTTGCCGGGACAGGGTTATGGCTACACCTTC.

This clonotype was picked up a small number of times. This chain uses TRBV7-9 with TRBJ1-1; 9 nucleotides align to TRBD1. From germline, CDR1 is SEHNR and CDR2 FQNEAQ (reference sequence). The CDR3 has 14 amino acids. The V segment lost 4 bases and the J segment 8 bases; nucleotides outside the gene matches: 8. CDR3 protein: CASSSGQGQLEAFF. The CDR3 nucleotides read TGTGCCAGCAGCTCGGGACAGGGTCAATTGGAAGCTTTCTTT.

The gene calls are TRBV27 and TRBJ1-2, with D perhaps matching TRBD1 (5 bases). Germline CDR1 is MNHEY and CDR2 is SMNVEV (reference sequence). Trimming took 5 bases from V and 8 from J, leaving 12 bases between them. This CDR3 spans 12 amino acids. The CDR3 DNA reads TGTGCCAGCAGTCTGAGAGGGGCGGGCTACACCTTC. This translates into CASSLRGAGYTF.

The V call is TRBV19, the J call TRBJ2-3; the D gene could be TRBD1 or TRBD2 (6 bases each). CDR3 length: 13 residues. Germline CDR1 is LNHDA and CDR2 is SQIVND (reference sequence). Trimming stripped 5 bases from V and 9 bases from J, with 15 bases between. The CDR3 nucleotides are TGTGCCAGTAGTCAGGAGGAGGGGGACACGCAGTATTTT. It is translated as CASSQEEGDTQYF.

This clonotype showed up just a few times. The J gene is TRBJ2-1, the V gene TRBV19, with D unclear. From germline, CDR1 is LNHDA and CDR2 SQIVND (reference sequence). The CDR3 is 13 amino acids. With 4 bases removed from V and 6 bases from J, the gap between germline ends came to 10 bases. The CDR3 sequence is CASSRVHGNEQFF. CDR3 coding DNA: TGTGCCAGTAGTAGGGTACACGGCAATGAGCAGTTCTTC.

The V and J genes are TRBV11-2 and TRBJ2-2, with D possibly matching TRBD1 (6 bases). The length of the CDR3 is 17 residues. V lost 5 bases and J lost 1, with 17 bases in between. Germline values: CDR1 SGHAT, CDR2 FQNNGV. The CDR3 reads CASSPRDWGQNTGELFF. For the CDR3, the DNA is TGTGCCAGCAGCCCTAGGGATTGGGGACAGAACACCGGGGAGCTGTTTTTT.

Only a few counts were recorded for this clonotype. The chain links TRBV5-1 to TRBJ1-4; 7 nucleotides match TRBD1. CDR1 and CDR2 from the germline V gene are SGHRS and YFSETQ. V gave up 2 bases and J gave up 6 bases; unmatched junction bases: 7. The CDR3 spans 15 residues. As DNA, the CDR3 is TGCGCCAGCAGCTTCCGGACAGGCGGCGATGAAAAACTGTTTTTT. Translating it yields CASSFRTGGDEKLFF. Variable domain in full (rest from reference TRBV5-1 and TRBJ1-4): KAGVTQTPRYLIKTRGQQVTLSCSPISGHRSVSWYQQTPGQGLQFLFEYFSETQRNKGNFPGRFSGRQFSNSRSEMNVSTLELGDSALYLCASSFRTGGDEKLFFGSGTQLSVL.

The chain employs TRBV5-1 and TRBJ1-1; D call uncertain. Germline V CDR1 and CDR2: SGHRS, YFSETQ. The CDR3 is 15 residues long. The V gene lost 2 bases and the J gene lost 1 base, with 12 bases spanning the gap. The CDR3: CASSFTEYQNTEAFF. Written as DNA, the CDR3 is TGCGCCAGCAGCTTCACCGAATATCAGAACACTGAAGCTTTCTTT.

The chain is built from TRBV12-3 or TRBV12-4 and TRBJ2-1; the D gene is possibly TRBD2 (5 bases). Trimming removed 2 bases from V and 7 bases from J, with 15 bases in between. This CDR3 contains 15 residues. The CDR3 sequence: CASSLYSATRNEQFF. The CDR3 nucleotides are TGTGCCAGCAGTTTATATAGCGCAACACGGAATGAGCAGTTCTTC.

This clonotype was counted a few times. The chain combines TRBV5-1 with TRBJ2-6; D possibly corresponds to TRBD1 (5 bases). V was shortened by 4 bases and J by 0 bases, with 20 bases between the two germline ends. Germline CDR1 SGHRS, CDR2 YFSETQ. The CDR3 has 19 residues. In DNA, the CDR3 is TGCGCCAGCAGCCGTCTGAGTGGGGCCTTACTCTCTGGGGCCAACGTCCTGACTTTC. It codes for CASSRLSGALLSGANVLTF.

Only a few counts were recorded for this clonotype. CDR3 in amino acids: CATSDFDFAIDEQFF. CDR3 DNA: TGTGCCACCAGTGATTTCGACTTTGCTATCGATGAGCAGTTCTTC. This chain joins TRBV24-1 and TRBJ2-1; D unresolved. V gave up 1 base and J gave up 8 bases, with 14 bases separating them. Germline lookup yields CDR1 KGHDR and CDR2 SFDVKD. The CDR3 length is 15 residues.

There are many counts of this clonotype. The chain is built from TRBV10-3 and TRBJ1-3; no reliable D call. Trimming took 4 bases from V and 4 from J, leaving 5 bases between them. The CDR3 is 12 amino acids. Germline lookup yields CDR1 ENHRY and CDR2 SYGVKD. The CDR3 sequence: CAISGQGNTIYF. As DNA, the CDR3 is TGTGCCATCAGTGGGCAGGGAAACACCATATATTTT.

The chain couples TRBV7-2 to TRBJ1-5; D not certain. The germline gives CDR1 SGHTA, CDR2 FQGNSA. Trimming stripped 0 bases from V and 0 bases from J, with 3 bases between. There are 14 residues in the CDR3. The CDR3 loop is CASSLAFSNQPQHF. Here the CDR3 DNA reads TGTGCCAGCAGCTTAGCGTTTAGCAATCAGCCCCAGCATTTT.

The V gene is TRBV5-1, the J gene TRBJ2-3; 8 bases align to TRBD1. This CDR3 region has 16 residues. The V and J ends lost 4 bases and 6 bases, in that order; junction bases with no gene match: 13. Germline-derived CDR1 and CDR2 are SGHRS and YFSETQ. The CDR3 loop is CASSAPTGAETDTQYF. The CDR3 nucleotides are TGCGCCAGCAGCGCTCCGACAGGGGCCGAGACGGATACGCAGTATTTT.

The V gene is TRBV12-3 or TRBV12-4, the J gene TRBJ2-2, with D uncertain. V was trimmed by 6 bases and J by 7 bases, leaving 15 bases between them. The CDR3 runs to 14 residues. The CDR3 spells CASSSPGPGGELFF. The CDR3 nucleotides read TGTGCCAGCAGCTCTCCGGGTCCGGGCGGGGAGCTGTTTTTT.

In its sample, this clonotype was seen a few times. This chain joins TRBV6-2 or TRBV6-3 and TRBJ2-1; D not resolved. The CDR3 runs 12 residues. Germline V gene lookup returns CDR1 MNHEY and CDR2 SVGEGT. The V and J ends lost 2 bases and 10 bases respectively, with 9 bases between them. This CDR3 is CASSYVAREQFF. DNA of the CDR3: TGTGCCAGCAGTTACGTCGCGAGGGAGCAGTTCTTC.

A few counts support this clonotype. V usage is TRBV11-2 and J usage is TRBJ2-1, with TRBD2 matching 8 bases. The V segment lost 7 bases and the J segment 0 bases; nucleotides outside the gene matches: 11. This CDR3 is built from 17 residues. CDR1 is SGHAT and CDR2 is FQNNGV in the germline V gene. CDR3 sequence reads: CASTEPSGGPSYNEQFF. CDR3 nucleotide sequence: TGTGCCAGCACCGAACCCAGCGGGGGCCCCTCCTACAATGAGCAGTTCTTC.

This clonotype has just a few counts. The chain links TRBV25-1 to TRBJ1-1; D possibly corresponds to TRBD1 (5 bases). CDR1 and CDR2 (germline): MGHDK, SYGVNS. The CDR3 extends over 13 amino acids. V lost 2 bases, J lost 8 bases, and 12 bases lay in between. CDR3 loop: CASSEMGQYEAFF. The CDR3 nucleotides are TGTGCCAGCAGTGAAATGGGGCAGTACGAAGCTTTCTTT.

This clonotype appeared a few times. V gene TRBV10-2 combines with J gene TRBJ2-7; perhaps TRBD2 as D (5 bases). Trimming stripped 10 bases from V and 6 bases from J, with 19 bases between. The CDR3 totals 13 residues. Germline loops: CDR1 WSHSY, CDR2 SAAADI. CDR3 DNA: TGCGCCACCCAGGCGGGCCGGTGGTCCGAGCAGTACTTC. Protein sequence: CATQAGRWSEQYF.